This T cell receptor beta chain was captured by sequencing in a study of Graves' ophthalmopathy and Graves' hyperthyroidism. Whole-study results and caveats: Blood also harbored most expanded thyroid clonotypes above 0.001 frequency. With a specificity of 72.22% and a sensitivity of 60% to 71%, the model predicted ophthalmopathy progression.

V dropped 2 bases and J dropped 6 bases, with 19 bases sitting between them. Germline V gives CDR1 MNHEY, CDR2 SVGAGI. This CDR3 contains 16 residues. Each donor who had ophthalmopathy showed moderate-to-severe activity, a CAS of ≥3, a NOSPECS of ≥4, and a duration under 3 months. None of the included patients had other autoimmune diseases, uncontrolled infections, pregnancy or lactation, as these led to exclusion. The sequenced template was RNA, covering the TCR beta CDR3 region. A first-round RT-PCR used HTBI primers, followed by a second-round multiplex PCR. TCRdb re-analysed the multiplex PCR reads in MiXCR, keeping a single row per CDR3 protein. The sample shows about 220,000 distinct CDR3 sequences, roughly 21% of them seen only once. In this sample, this clonotype turned up many times. Its antigen is undetermined.

The receptor was isolated from a woman aged 45 to 65 with Graves' ophthalmopathy. Sequencing was done on a sample of peripheral blood. The V and J genes are TRBV6-5 and TRBJ2-5; a weak D match, TRBD1 (6 bases). This CDR3 is CASSYNSVHRAKTQYF. The CDR3, as DNA: TGTGCCAGCAGTTACAATTCCGTCCACAGGGCAAAGACCCAGTACTTC.